The TCR beta chain under discussion was sequenced for a study of T-cell reconstitution after alpha-beta-depleted transplantation in children. This clonotype was detected many times. Its target is unknown. Molecular barcoding with unique molecular identifiers was used for the TCRbeta library. TCRdb re-called the PCR reads through MiXCR, storing one row per CDR3 protein. The repertoire holds fewer than 700,000 distinct CDR3 sequences, with over 10% as singletons. The CDR3 has 16 amino acids. Germline trimming cut 0 bases from V and 7 bases from J; bases unmatched to any gene: 9. Germline-derived CDR1 and CDR2 are DFQATT and SNEGSKA (reference sequence). General study points: One year post-transplant, T-cell counts and diversity were largely derived from T cells produced anew. After transplant, at about two months, alpha-beta T cells were reportedly derived from several hundred expanded graft clones. Where some patients showed high TCRbeta diversity at day 60, it came from recipient T cells and thymic progenitors that had survived.

The specimen comprised PBMCs, mostly from graft donor cells, sampled 360 days after TCRalphabeta/CD19-depleted stem cell transplant. This chain joins TRBV20-1 and TRBJ1-6; 7 bases line up with TRBD1. The receptor's source is a male patient under 18 who had a stem cell transplant for acute myeloid leukemia, so the T cells may come from the graft donor. The CDR3: CSARDLSGRGNSPLHF. CDR3 nucleotides: TGCAGTGCTAGAGATCTCTCGGGCAGGGGGAATTCACCCCTCCACTTT.